This TCR beta chain derives from a study of a mutant IDH1 vaccine in newly diagnosed glioma. For the study at large: Following radiotherapy alone, or alongside temozolomide cycles, vaccination was started after an interval of 4-6 weeks. Study-wide points: Patients showed vaccine-induced immune responses at a rate of around 93%. It seemed that pseudoprogression was not linked to changes in the top peripheral T cell clonotypes.

Noted time point: week 11, during vaccination. Doses of 300 ug of mutant IDH1 20-mer peptide were given with topical imiquimod. Sequencing was performed with immunoSEQ multiplex PCR; in TCRdb, only in-frame clones are kept and a portion is missing. The table lists about 40,000 clones, over 80% of them singletons. Comment on this clone: Its cognate antigen is unknown.

The CDR3 sequence is 15 residues long. V lost 0 bases to trimming and J lost 15 bases; unmatched junction nucleotides: 13. Germline CDR1 is SGHRS and CDR2 is YFSETQ. The sequences come from PBMCs, collected from a glioma patient whose treatment included an IDH1 peptide vaccine. This clonotype originated in a middle-aged man with glioma. V is TRBV5-1 and J is TRBJ2-1; 9 positions match TRBD2. This CDR3 is CASSLGTGTSPSGFF. The CDR3 nucleotides read TGCGCCAGCAGCTTGGGCACCGGGACTAGCCCTTCCGGGTTCTTC.